The 13 T cell receptor beta chains reported below all come from one sample, sequenced in a study of blood T cell repertoires in COVID-19. Clones were sequenced by immunoSEQ multiplex PCR, and TCRdb holds only the in-frame ones, with some missing. The data hold around 42,000 clones, with about four fifths observed a single time. The material sequenced was peripheral blood. The source of these receptors is a woman of 80 years or more with acute or convalescent COVID-19.

V is TRBV5-4 and J is TRBJ1-1; no clear D. The germline gives CDR1 SGHNT, CDR2 YYREEE (reference sequence). The V end was cut by 2 bases, the J end by 4 bases, with 12 bases between. The CDR3 contains 14 residues. The CDR3 sequence: CASSFETVATEAFF. In DNA, the CDR3 is TGTGCCAGCAGCTTCGAAACAGTTGCCACTGAAGCTTTCTTT.

The chain combines TRBV28 with TRBJ2-7; TRBD1 matches at 8 bases. This CDR3 region has 14 residues. V lost 8 bases to trimming and J lost 3 bases; unmatched junction nucleotides: 9. Germline values: CDR1 MDHEN, CDR2 SYDVKM. CDR3 coding DNA: TGTGCCAGCCTCTCGGGCAGGGGGCTCTACGAGCAGTACTTC. It codes for CASLSGRGLYEQYF.

The rearrangement uses TRBV5-6 and TRBJ1-1; D is ambiguous. The CDR3 spans 14 residues. V was clipped by 4 bases and J by 4 bases, with 14 bases between them. Germline V lookup: CDR1 SGHDT, CDR2 YYEEEE. CDR3 in DNA: TGTGCCAGCAGCCCTGTTGGGTGGGCCACTGAAGCTTTCTTT. As protein: CASSPVGWATEAFF.

The V and J genes are TRBV19 and TRBJ1-1; a possible D gene is TRBD1 (6 bases). The germline V gene has CDR1 LNHDA and CDR2 SQIVND (reference sequence). Trimming took off 3 bases at V and 4 bases at J, with 15 bases between the two ends. This CDR3 is built from 15 residues. CDR3 sequence reads: CASSIYGQRATEAFF. CDR3 DNA sequence: TGTGCCAGTAGTATCTACGGACAGAGGGCCACTGAAGCTTTCTTT.

CDR3 sequence: CASSLQATSNYGYTF. DNA of the CDR3: TGTGCCAGCAGCCTTCAGGCGACTAGCAACTATGGCTACACCTTC. The V gene is TRBV7-2, the J gene TRBJ1-2; D unclear. The CDR3 length is 15 residues. The germline CDR1 and CDR2 sequences are SGHTA and FQGNSA. V lost 5 bases and J lost 2, with 15 bases in between. The variable domain in full, with the rest retrieved from reference TRBV7-2 and TRBJ1-2, is GAGVSQSPSNKVTEKGKDVELRCDPISGHTALYWYRQSLGQGLEFLIYFQGNSAPDKSGLPSDRFSAERTGGSVSTLTIQRTQQEDSAVYLCASSLQATSNYGYTFGSGTRLTVV.

The rearrangement uses TRBV5-5 and TRBJ1-5, with 7 positions matching TRBD1. V was pared by 3 bases and J by 4 bases, with 4 bases of the junction left unmatched. This CDR3 has 14 residues. Looked up from germline, CDR1 is SGHKS and CDR2 is YYEKEE (reference sequence). Here the CDR3 reads CASSSGQRNQPQHF. CDR3 DNA: TGTGCCAGCAGCTCGGGACAGAGGAATCAGCCCCAGCATTTT.

V is TRBV5-1 and J is TRBJ1-2; 9 bases are a match to TRBD1. This CDR3 contains 15 residues. CDR1 is SGHRS and CDR2 is YFSETQ in the germline V gene. V lost 3 bases and J lost 8; bases outside the gene matches: 11. The CDR3 reads CASSSGSLTGGGYTF. CDR3 DNA: TGCGCCAGCAGCTCGGGTTCGTTAACAGGGGGCGGCTACACCTTC.

The gene calls are TRBV19 and TRBJ2-3, with 9 nucleotides matching TRBD2. The junction had 6 bases not matched to a gene; V was cut back by 5 bases and J by 6 bases. CDR1 LNHDA and CDR2 SQIVND come from the germline V gene (reference sequence). This CDR3 region has 14 residues. The CDR3 loop reads CASSPQRGADTQYF. The CDR3 nucleotides are TGTGCCAGTAGTCCTCAGCGGGGGGCTGATACGCAGTATTTT.

CDR3 in amino acids: CASSLLAGGTEAFF. The CDR3 DNA reads as TGTGCCAGCAGCCTCCTAGCGGGGGGGACTGAAGCTTTCTTT. The rearrangement joins TRBV27 to TRBJ1-1; D might be TRBD1 (5 bases). Looked up from germline, CDR1 is MNHEY and CDR2 is SMNVEV (reference sequence). CDR3 length: 14 amino acids. V lost 6 bases to trimming and J lost 5 bases, with 16 bases between them.

V and J are TRBV2 and TRBJ2-5; a possible D gene is TRBD2 (5 bases). Germline lookup yields CDR1 SNHLY and CDR2 FYNNEI. This CDR3 is 14 amino acids long. Trimming stripped 0 bases from V and 7 bases from J, with 12 bases between. The chain's CDR3 is CASSEAFREGTQYF. CDR3 in DNA: TGTGCCAGCAGTGAAGCTTTCCGTGAGGGGACCCAGTACTTC.

In nucleotides, the CDR3 is TGTGCCAGCAGCCCTCTACAGCGGGGGGTCCCCCCGCAGGTGGATACGCAGTATTTT. It specifies CASSPLQRGVPPQVDTQYF. The gene calls are TRBV9 and TRBJ2-3, with 9 bases identical to TRBD2. CDR3 length equals 19 residues. J lost 6 bases, V lost 4 bases, and 21 bases had no gene match. Germline CDR1 and CDR2: SGDLS and YYNGEE.

This sequence joins TRBV11-3 and TRBJ2-1; 8 nucleotides align to TRBD2. From germline, CDR1 is SGHNT and CDR2 YENEEA. The trim removed 0 bases at V and 12 bases at J, leaving 13 bases unmatched. The CDR3 is made up of 16 amino acids. The CDR3 DNA follows: TGTGCCAGCAGCTTAGAGCTCCTTGGGGGGAGCGGGGGGCAGTTCTTC. This sequence encodes CASSLELLGGSGGQFF.

A note on this clone: The same CDR3 arises from other DNA sequences in this sample as well. The rearrangement links TRBV19 to TRBJ1-4, with 11 bases that match TRBD1. Germline-derived CDR1 and CDR2 are LNHDA and SQIVND (reference sequence). This CDR3 has 16 residues. The V gene end was trimmed by 7 bases and the J gene end by 3 bases; junction bases not matched to a gene: 7. This CDR3 is CASKGTGGSANEKLFF. The CDR3 bases are TGTGCCAGTAAAGGGACAGGGGGTTCGGCTAATGAAAAACTGTTTTTT.